This is a list of T cell receptor beta chains from one sample in a study of OX40 agonist ivuxolimab in advanced cancers. Data came from immunoSEQ multiplex PCR; TCRdb stores just in-frame clones and leaves some out. The table has 60,000 or so clones, roughly 84% seen once; the top ten hold around 27%. This specimen consisted of CD4+ or CD8+ T cells sorted from blood, obtained in a trial of the OX40 agonist ivuxolimab. These receptors originate from an adult with an advanced solid tumor such as melanoma, head and neck, liver or kidney cancer. Both conserved end residues are part of each CDR3. The order of the fields is V gene, D gene, clone size, J gene, CDR3 DNA, CDR3 protein. D genes are given only for firm matches. Clone size is given for some rows only: seen once, a few or many times, or a class if the clone is expanded.

V: TRBV5-4
D: NA
size: NA
J: TRBJ1-1
DNA: TGTGCCAGCAGCTCCATAATGAACACTGAAGCTTTCTTT
CDR3: CASSSIMNTEAFF

V: TRBV30
D: TRBD1
size: few
J: TRBJ1-4
DNA: TGTGCCTTGTCCCGGGACAGTGGTGAAAAACTGTTTTTT
CDR3: CALSRDSGEKLFF

V: TRBV5-1
D: NA
size: NA
J: TRBJ1-4
DNA: TGCGCCAGCAGCTTGGCCGCTCAGGGCGTTGGTGAAAAACTGTTTTTT
CDR3: CASSLAAQGVGEKLFF

V: TRBV13
D: NA
size: NA
J: TRBJ1-5
DNA: TGTGCCAGCAGCTTAGGTAGACGGCATCAGCCCCAGCATTTT
CDR3: CASSLGRRHQPQHF

V: TRBV10-2
D: NA
size: NA
J: TRBJ2-5
DNA: TGCGCCAGCAGTGAACCCCCAGCCGAGTACCAAGAGACCCAGTACTTC
CDR3: CASSEPPAEYQETQYF

V: TRBV10-3
D: TRBD1
size: NA
J: TRBJ2-3
DNA: TGTGCCGCCTCCAGGGGGAGCACAGATACGCAGTATTTT
CDR3: CAASRGSTDTQYF

V: TRBV12-5
D: NA
size: NA
J: TRBJ2-2
DNA: TGTGCTAGTGGTTTGATAAACAGGGTTTCTAGCACCGGGGAGCTGTTTTTT
CDR3: CASGLINRVSSTGELFF

V: TRBV18
D: TRBD2
size: NA
J: TRBJ2-7
DNA: TGTGCCAGCTCACCAGGGACTAGCGGAGGCTACGAGCAGTACTTC
CDR3: CASSPGTSGGYEQYF

V: TRBV2
D: NA
size: NA
J: TRBJ2-1
DNA: TGTGCCAGCAGTGTAAGGGGGGGCGTAGGGCAGTTCTTC
CDR3: CASSVRGGVGQFF

V: TRBV6-1
D: NA
size: NA
J: TRBJ1-1
DNA: TGTGCCAGCAGTGCTGTCTGGCGGAACACTGAAGCTTTCTTT
CDR3: CASSAVWRNTEAFF

V: TRBV7-2
D: NA
size: NA
J: TRBJ2-2
DNA: TGTGCCAGCAGCCCTCTTGCCGGGGAGCTGTTTTTT
CDR3: CASSPLAGELFF

V: TRBV7-9
D: NA
size: many
J: TRBJ1-2
DNA: TGTGCCAGCAGTGTCGGGGGCGACGGGCGTGGCTACACCTTC
CDR3: CASSVGGDGRGYTF

V: TRBV12-5
D: TRBD1
size: NA
J: TRBJ1-5
DNA: TGTGCTAGTGGTTTGGCAAGACAGGGAATTTGGAATCAGCCCCAGCATTTT
CDR3: CASGLARQGIWNQPQHF

V: TRBV5-4
D: NA
size: NA
J: TRBJ1-2
DNA: TGTGCCAGCAGTTTTCCACAGGGCCCGAATGGCTACACCTTC
CDR3: CASSFPQGPNGYTF

V: TRBV4-2
D: NA
size: once
J: TRBJ2-7
DNA: TGTGCCAGCAGCCAAGAACGCGGGGACGACGAGCAGTACTTC
CDR3: CASSQERGDDEQYF

V: TRBV19
D: NA
size: NA
J: TRBJ1-1
DNA: TGTGCCAGTAGTGGCAGGGGAGGTGAAGCTTTCTTT
CDR3: CASSGRGGEAFF

V: TRBV7-9
D: NA
size: NA
J: TRBJ2-7
DNA: TGTGCCAGCAGCTTTGGAGGGACACCAGGATACGAGCAGTACTTC
CDR3: CASSFGGTPGYEQYF